This T cell receptor (beta chain) originates from a study of blood T cell repertoires in COVID-19. This table comes from immunoSEQ multiplex PCR, and its TCRdb copy is limited to in-frame clones, with some not included. The sample shows around 230,000 clones, approximately 85% of them seen only once. The CDR3 has 16 residues. The V gene's germline CDR1 is MDHEN and CDR2 SYDVKM. V dropped 5 bases and J dropped 4; count of bases not matched to a gene: 8. The rearrangement uses TRBV28 and TRBJ2-5; 12 bases are a match to TRBD1. What was sequenced was peripheral blood. The sequence came from a man between 45 and 60 years old with COVID-19, enrolled during active disease. This CDR3 is CASSPGTGGERETQYF. In DNA, the CDR3 is TGTGCCAGCAGTCCCGGGACAGGGGGCGAGAGAGAGACCCAGTACTTC.